Shown below are 3 T cell receptor beta chains from a single sample sequenced in a study of response to subunit inactivated influenza vaccine. TCRdb fed the RT-PCR reads into MiXCR, producing one record per CDR3 protein. The table lists hundreds of thousands of distinct CDR3 sequences, 12% of them singletons, with roughly 10% in the top ten. Sequencing used PBMCs from blood, obtained on the day of vaccination. These receptors all stem from a man aged 45-65 years who received an inactivated influenza vaccine.

This clonotype was seen at least ten times. The J gene is TRBJ2-2, the V gene TRBV5-1; D possibly corresponds to TRBD1 (7 bases). The CDR3 spans 16 residues. CDR1 is SGHRS and CDR2 is YFSETQ in the germline V gene. Trimming took 3 bases from V and 6 from J, leaving 18 bases between them. The CDR3 loop is CASSSPGGNRAGELFF. The CDR3 coding sequence is TGCGCCAGCAGCTCCCCAGGGGGGAACCGTGCCGGGGAGCTGTTTTTT.

The V gene is TRBV6-1, the J gene TRBJ1-2, with D unclear. Looked up from germline, CDR1 is MNHNS and CDR2 is SASEGT. The CDR3 spans 13 residues. Trimming shortened V by 5 bases and J by 3 bases, and 10 bases separated the two germline ends. This chain's CDR3 is CASSRSGYYGYTF. Here the CDR3 DNA reads TGTGCCAGCAGTCGTTCTGGGTACTATGGCTACACCTTC.

In its sample, this clonotype was seen a few times. The chain links TRBV11-1 to TRBJ2-1; TRBD2 agrees at 11 bases. This CDR3 has 20 amino acids. V gave up 5 bases and J gave up 0 bases; unmatched junction bases: 15. The germline V gene has CDR1 SGHAT and CDR2 FQDESV (reference sequence). The CDR3 sequence: CASSPLAGLAASRSYNEQFF. For the CDR3, the DNA is TGTGCCAGCAGCCCTTTGGCGGGACTAGCGGCCTCTCGCTCCTACAATGAGCAGTTCTTC. The full variable domain, in which reference TRBV11-1 and TRBJ2-1 provide the parts outside the CDR3, is EAEVAQSPRYKITEKSQAVAFWCDPISGHATLYWYRQILGQGPELLVQFQDESVVDDSQLPKDRFSAERLKGVDSTLKIQPAELGDSAMYLCASSPLAGLAASRSYNEQFFGPGTRLTVL.